Described below is a single T cell receptor (beta chain) sequence and its context. The entry originates in a study of blood T cell repertoires in COVID-19. The CDR3 extends over 14 amino acids. The germline CDR1 and CDR2 sequences are SGHDT and YYEEEE. V was pared by 4 bases and J by 10 bases, with 7 bases of the junction left unmatched. TCRdb's copy holds only in-frame clones and misses some; the assay was immunoSEQ multiplex PCR. The sample carries hundreds of thousands of clones, more than 70% recorded once. The chain employs TRBV5-6 and TRBJ1-6, with TRBD1 matching over 8 bases. The material sequenced was peripheral blood. The receptor was isolated from a woman in her 50s with COVID-19, enrolled during active disease. CDR3 loop: CASSHRGRGSPLHF. As DNA, the CDR3 is TGTGCCAGCAGCCACAGGGGGAGGGGGTCACCCCTCCACTTT.